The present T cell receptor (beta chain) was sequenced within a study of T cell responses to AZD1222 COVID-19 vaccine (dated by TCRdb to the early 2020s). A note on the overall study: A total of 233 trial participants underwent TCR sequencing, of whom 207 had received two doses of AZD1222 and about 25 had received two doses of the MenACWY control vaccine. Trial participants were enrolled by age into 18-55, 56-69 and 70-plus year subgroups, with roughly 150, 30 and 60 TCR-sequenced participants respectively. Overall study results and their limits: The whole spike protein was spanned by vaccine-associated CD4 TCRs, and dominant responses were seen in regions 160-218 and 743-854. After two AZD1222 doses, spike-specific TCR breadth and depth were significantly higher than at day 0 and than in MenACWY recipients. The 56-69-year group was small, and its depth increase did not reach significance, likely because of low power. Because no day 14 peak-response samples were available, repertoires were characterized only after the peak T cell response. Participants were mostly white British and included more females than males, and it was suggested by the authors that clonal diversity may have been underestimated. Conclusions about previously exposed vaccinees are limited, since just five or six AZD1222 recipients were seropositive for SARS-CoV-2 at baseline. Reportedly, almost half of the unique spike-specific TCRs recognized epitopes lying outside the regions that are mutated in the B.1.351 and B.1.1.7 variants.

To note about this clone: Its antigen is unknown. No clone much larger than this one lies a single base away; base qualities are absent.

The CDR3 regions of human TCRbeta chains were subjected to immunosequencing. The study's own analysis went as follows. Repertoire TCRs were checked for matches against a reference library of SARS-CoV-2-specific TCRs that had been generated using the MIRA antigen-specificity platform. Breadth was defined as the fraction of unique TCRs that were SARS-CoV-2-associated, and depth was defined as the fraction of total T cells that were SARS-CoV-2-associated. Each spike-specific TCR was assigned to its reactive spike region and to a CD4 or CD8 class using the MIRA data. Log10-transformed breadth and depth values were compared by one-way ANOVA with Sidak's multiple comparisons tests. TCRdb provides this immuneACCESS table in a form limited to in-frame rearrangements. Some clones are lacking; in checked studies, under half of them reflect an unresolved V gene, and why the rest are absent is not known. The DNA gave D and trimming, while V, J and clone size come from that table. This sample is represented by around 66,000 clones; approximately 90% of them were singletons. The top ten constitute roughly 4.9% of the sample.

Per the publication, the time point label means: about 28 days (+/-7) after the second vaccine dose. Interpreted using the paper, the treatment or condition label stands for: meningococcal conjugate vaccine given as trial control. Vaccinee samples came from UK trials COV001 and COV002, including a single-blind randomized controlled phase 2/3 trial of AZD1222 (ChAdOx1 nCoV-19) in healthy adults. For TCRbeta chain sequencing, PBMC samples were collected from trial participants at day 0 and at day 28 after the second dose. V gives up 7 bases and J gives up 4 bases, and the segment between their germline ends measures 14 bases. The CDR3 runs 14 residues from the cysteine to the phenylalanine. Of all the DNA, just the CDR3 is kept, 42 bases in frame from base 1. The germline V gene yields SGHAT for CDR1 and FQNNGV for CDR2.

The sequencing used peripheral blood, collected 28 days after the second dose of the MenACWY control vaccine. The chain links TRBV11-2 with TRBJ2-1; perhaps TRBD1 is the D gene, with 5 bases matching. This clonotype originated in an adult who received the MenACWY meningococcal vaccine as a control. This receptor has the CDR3 CASTQGSSYNEQFF. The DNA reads TGTGCCAGCACCCAGGGTAGTTCGTACAATGAGCAGTTCTTC.